This TCR beta chain was captured by sequencing in a study of blood T cell repertoires in COVID-19. Trimming took off 6 bases at V and 5 bases at J, with 16 bases between the two ends. The length of the CDR3 is 14 residues. CDR1 and CDR2 from the germline V gene are ENHRY and SYGVKD. TCRdb's copy holds only in-frame clones and misses some; the assay was immunoSEQ multiplex PCR. The table includes 300,000 to 350,000 clones, roughly 90% detected once. Enrollees, about 18 to 89 years old, lived in 24 US areas. Material: PBMCs or T cells enriched from blood (not recorded which). This TCR was recovered from a woman in her twenties or thirties who had been exposed to COVID-19. This rearrangement joins TRBV10-3 to TRBJ1-1, with D possibly matching TRBD1 (5 bases). CDR3 region: CAIRQDQGGTEAFF. The CDR3 DNA sequence: TGTGCCATCAGACAGGACCAGGGAGGGACTGAAGCTTTCTTT.